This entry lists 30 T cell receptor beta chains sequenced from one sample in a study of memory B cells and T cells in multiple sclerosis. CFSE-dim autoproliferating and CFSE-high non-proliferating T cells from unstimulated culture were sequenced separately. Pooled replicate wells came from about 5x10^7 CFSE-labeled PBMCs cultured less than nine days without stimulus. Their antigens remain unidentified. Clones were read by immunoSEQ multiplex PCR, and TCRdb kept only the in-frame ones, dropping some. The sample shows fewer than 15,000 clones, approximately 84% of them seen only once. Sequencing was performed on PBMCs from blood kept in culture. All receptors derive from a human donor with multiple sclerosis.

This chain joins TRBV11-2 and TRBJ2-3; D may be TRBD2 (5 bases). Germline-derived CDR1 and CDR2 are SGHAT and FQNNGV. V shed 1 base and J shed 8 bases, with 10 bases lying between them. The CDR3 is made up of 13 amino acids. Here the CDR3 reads CASSLAGTATQYF. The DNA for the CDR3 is TGTGCCAGCAGCTTAGCGGGAACGGCTACGCAGTATTTT.

The CDR3 bases are TGTGCCAGCAGCTTAGGTTCCTCGAATGGCTACACCTTC. Translation: CASSLGSSNGYTF. The V call is TRBV11-2, the J call TRBJ1-2; D remains unclear. Per the germline V gene, CDR1 is SGHAT and CDR2 is FQNNGV. Trimming took off 1 base at V and 6 bases at J, with 9 bases between the two ends. This CDR3 has 13 residues.

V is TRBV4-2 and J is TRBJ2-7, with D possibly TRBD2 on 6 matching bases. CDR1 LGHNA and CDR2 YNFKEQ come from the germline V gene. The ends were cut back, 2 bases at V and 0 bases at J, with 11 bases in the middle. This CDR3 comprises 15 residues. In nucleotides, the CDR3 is TGTGCCAGCAGCCAAAACTGGGGGGACTCCTACGAGCAGTACTTC. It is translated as CASSQNWGDSYEQYF.

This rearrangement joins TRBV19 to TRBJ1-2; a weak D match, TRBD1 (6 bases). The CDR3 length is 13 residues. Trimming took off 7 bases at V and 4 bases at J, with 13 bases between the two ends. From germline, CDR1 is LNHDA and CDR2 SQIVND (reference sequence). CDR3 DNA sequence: TGTGCCAGTACCCGAGGGGGGACCTATGGCTACACCTTC. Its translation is CASTRGGTYGYTF.

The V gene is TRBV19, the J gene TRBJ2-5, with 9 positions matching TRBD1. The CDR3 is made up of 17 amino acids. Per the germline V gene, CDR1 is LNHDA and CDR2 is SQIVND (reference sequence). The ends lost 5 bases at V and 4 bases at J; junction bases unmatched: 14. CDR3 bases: TGTGCCAGTAGTGCCGCAACAGGGGGCGGATATGGAGAGACCCAGTACTTC. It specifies CASSAATGGGYGETQYF.

CDR3 sequence: CASSIQGGSITEAFF. The CDR3 nucleotides read TGTGCCAGTAGTATTCAGGGGGGCTCGATCACTGAAGCTTTCTTT. The chain employs TRBV19 and TRBJ1-1; TRBD1 matches at 7 bases. J gave up 4 bases and V 3 bases, and 8 bases lay outside the gene matches. Germline V CDR1 and CDR2: LNHDA, SQIVND (reference sequence). This CDR3 spans 15 amino acids. Filled out from reference TRBV19 and TRBJ1-1, the complete variable domain reads DGGITQSPKYLFRKEGQNVTLSCEQNLNHDAMYWYRQDPGQGLRLIYYSQIVNDFQKGDIAEGYSVSREKKESFPLTVTSAQKNPTAFYLCASSIQGGSITEAFFGQGTRLTVV.

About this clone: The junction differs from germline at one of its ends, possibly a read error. The CDR3 sequence: CASSQTGTVVF. CDR3 nucleotide sequence: TGCGCCAGCAGCCAAACCGGGACAGTCGTATTC. This sequence joins TRBV4-3 and TRBJ2-7; 7 nucleotides match TRBD1. Germline CDR1 LGHNA, CDR2 YSLEER. This CDR3 comprises 11 residues.

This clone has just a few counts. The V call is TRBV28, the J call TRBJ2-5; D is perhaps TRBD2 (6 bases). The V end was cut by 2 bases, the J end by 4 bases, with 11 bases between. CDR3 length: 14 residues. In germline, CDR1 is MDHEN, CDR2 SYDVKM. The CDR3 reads CASSLASSAETQYF. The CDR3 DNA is TGTGCCAGCAGTTTAGCGTCTAGCGCAGAGACCCAGTACTTC.

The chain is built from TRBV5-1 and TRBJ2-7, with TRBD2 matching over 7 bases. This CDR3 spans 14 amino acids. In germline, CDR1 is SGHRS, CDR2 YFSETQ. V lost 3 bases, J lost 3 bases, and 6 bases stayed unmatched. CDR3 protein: CASSSTAGDYEQYF. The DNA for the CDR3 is TGCGCCAGCAGCTCCACCGCGGGGGACTACGAGCAGTACTTC. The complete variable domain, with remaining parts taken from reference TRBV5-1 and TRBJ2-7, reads KAGVTQTPRYLIKTRGQQVTLSCSPISGHRSVSWYQQTPGQGLQFLFEYFSETQRNKGNFPGRFSGRQFSNSRSEMNVSTLELGDSALYLCASSSTAGDYEQYFGPGTRLTVT.

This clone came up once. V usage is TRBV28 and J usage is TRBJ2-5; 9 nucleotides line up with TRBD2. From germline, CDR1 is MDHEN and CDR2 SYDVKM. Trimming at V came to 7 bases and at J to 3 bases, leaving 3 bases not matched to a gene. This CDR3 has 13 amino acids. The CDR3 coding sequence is TGTGCCAGCACCGTAGCGGGAGAAGAGACCCAGTACTTC. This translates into CASTVAGEETQYF.

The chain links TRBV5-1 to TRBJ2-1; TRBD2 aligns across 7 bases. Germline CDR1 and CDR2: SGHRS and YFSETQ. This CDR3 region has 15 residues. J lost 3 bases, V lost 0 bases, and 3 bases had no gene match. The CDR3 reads CASSLDGRYYNEQFF. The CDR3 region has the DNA TGCGCCAGCAGCTTGGACGGGAGGTACTACAATGAGCAGTTCTTC.

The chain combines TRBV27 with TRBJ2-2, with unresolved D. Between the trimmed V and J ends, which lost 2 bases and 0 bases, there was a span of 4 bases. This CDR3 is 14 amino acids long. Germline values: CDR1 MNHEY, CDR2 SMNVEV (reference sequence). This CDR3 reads CASSLQSNTGELFF. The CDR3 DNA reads TGTGCCAGCAGTTTACAGTCGAACACCGGGGAGCTGTTTTTT.

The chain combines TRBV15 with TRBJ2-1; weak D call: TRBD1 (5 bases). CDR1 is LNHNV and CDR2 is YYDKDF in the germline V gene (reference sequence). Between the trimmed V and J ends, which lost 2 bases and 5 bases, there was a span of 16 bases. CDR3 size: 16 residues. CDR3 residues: CATSRQNRFGHNEQFF. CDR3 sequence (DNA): TGTGCCACCAGCAGACAAAACAGGTTTGGTCACAATGAGCAGTTCTTC. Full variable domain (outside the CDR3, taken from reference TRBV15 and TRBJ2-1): DAMVIQNPRYQVTQFGKPVTLSCSQTLNHNVMYWYQQKSSQAPKLLFHYYDKDFNNEADTPDNFQSRRPNTSFCFLDIRSPGLGDTAMYLCATSRQNRFGHNEQFFGPGTRLTVL.

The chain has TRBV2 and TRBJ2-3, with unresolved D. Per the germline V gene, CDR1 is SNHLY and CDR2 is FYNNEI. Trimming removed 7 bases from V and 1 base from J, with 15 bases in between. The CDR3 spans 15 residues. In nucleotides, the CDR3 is TGTGCCAGCAATAGGATAGGTCGTGGCACAGATACGCAGTATTTT. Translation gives CASNRIGRGTDTQYF. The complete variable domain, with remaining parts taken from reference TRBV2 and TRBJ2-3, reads EPEVTQTPSHQVTQMGQEVILRCVPISNHLYFYWYRQILGQKVEFLVSFYNNEISEKSEIFDDQFSVERPDGSNFTLKIRSTKLEDSAMYFCASNRIGRGTDTQYFGPGTRLTVL.

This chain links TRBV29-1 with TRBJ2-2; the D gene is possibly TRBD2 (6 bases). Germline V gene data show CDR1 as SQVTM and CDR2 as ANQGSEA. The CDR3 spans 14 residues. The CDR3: CRPTRGGDTGELFF. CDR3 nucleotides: TGCAGACCGACGAGGGGCGGGGACACCGGGGAGCTGTTTTTT.

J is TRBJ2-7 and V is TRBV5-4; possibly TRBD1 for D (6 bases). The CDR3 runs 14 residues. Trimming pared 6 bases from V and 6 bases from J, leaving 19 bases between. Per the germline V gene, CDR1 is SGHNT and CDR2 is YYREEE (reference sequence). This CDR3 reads CASTPEGGGGEQYF. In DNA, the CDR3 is TGTGCCAGCACTCCCGAAGGGGGTGGAGGCGAGCAGTACTTC.

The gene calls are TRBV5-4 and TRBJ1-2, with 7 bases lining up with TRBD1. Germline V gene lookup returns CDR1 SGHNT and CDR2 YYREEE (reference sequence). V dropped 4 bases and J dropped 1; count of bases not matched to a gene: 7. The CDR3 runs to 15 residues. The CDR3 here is CASSDSTGINYGYTF. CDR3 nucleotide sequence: TGTGCCAGCAGCGATTCGACAGGGATTAACTATGGCTACACCTTC.

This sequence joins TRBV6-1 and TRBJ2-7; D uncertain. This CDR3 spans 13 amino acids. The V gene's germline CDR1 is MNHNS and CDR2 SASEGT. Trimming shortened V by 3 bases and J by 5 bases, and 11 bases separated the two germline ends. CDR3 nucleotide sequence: TGTGCCAGCAGTGAGATAAAAGGTAACGAGCAGTACTTC. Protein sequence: CASSEIKGNEQYF.

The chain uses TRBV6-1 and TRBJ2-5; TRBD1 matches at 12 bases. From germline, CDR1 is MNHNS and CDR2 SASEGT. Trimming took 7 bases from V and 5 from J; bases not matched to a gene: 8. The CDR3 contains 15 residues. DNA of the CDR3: TGTGCCAGCACTCCCGGGACAGGGGGCGGGGAGACCCAGTACTTC. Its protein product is CASTPGTGGGETQYF.

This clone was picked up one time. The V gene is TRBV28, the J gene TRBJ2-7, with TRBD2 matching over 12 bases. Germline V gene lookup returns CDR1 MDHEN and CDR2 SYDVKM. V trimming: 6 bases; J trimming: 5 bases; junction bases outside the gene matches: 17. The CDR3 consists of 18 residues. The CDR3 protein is CASSILAGGEGHSNEQYF. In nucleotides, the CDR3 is TGTGCCAGCAGCATACTAGCGGGAGGAGAAGGCCACTCAAACGAGCAGTACTTC.

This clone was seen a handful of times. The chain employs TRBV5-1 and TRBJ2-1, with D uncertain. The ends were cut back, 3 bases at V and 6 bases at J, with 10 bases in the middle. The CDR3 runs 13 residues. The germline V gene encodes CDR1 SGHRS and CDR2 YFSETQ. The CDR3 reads CASSSGVLNEQFF. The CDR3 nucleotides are TGCGCCAGCAGCTCTGGGGTCCTCAATGAGCAGTTCTTC.

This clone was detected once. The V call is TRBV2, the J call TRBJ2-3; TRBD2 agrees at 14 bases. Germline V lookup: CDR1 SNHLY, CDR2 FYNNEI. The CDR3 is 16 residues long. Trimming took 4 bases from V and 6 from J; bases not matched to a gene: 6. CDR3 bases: TGTGCCAGCAGTGCGACTAGCGGGAGGGCCAAGGATACGCAGTATTTT. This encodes CASSATSGRAKDTQYF.

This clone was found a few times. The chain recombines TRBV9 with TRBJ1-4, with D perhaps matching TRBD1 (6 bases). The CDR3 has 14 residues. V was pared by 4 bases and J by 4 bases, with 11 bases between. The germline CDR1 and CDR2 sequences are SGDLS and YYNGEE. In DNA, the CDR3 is TGTGCCAGCAGCCAGGACAGTTTTAATGAAAAACTGTTTTTT. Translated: CASSQDSFNEKLFF. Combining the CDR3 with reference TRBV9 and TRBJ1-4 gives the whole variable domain DSGVTQTPKHLITATGQRVTLRCSPRSGDLSVYWYQQSLDQGLQFLIQYYNGEERAKGNILERFSAQQFPDLHSELNLSSLELGDSALYFCASSQDSFNEKLFFGSGTQLSVL.

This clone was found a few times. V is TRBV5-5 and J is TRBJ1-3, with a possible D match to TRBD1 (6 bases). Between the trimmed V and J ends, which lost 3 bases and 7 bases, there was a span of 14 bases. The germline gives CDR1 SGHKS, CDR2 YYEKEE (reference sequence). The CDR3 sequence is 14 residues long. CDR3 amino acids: CASSSYTRGNTIYF. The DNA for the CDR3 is TGTGCCAGCAGCTCCTACACAAGGGGGAACACCATATATTTT.

The DNA for the CDR3 is TGTGCCAGCACCGACCGCTCCTACGAGCAGTACTTC. Its translation: CASTDRSYEQYF. The chain joins TRBV6-5 to TRBJ2-7; D remains unclear. The CDR3 runs to 12 residues. The V gene lost 7 bases and the J gene lost 0 bases, with 7 bases spanning the gap. Germline CDR1 reads MNHEY; CDR2 reads SVGAGI.

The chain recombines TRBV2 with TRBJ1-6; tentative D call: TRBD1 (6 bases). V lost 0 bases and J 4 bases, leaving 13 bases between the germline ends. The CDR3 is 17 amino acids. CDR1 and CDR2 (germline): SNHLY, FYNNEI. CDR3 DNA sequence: TGTGCCAGCAGTGAAGCGGGCGGGGGGCTATATAATTCACCCCTCCACTTT. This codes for CASSEAGGGLYNSPLHF.

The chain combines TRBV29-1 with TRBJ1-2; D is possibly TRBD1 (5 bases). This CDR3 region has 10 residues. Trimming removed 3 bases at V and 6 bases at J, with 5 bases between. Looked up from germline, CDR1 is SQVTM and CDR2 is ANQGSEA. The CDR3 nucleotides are TGCAGCGTTGACAGGGATGGCTACACCTTC. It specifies CSVDRDGYTF.

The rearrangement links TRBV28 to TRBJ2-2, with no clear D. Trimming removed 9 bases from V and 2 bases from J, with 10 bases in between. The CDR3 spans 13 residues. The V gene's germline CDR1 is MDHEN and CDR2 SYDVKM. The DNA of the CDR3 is TGTGCCAGTGATAGAGGTAACACCGGGGAGCTGTTTTTT. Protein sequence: CASDRGNTGELFF.

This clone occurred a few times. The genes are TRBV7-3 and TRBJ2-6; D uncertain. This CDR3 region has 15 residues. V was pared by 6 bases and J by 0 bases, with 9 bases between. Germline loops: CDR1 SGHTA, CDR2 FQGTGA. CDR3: CASSYRSSGANVLTF. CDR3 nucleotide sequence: TGTGCCAGCAGTTACCGAAGCTCTGGGGCCAACGTCCTGACTTTC.

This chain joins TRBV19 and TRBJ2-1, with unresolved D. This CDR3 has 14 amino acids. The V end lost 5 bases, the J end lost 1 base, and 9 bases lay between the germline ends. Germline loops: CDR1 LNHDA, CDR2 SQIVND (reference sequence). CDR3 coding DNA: TGTGCCAGTAGTCCAACCGGTTCCTACAATGAGCAGTTCTTC. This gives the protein CASSPTGSYNEQFF.